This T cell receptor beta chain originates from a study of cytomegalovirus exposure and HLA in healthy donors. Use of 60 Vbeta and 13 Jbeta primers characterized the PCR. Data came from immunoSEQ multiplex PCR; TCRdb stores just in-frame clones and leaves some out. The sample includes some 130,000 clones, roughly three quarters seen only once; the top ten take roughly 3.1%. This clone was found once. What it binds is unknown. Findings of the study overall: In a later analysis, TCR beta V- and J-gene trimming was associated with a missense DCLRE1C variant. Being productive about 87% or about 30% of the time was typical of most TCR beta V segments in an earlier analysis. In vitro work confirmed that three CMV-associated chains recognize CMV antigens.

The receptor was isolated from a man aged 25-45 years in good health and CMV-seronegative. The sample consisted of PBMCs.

The CDR3 sequence is CASSLSPLDNEQFF. CDR3 nucleotides: TGCGCCAGCAGCTTGTCACCACTAGATAATGAGCAGTTCTTC. The chain couples TRBV5-1 to TRBJ2-1, with D possibly matching TRBD2 (5 bases). This CDR3 has 14 residues. The V end was cut by 1 base, the J end by 7 bases, with 12 bases between. The germline gives CDR1 SGHRS, CDR2 YFSETQ.